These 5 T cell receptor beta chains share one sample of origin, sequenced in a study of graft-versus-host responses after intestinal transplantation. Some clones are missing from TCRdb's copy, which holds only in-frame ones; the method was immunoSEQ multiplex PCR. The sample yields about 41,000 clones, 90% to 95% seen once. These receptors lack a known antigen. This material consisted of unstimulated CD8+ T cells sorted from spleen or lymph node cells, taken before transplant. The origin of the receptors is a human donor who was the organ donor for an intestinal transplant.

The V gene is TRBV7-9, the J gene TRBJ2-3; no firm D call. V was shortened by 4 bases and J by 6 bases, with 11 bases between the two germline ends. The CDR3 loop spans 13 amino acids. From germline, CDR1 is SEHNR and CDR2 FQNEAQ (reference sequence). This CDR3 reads CASSSRLSDTQYF. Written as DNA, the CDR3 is TGTGCCAGCAGCTCCCGCTTATCCGATACGCAGTATTTT.

CDR3 DNA: TGTGCCAGCAGTTTCGACAGCTACGAGCAGTACTTC. As protein: CASSFDSYEQYF. The chain uses TRBV6-6 and TRBJ2-7, with D possibly matching TRBD1 (5 bases). CDR1 and CDR2 from the germline V gene are MNHNY and SVGAGI (reference sequence). This CDR3 has 12 residues. Deletions cut 4 bases from V and 3 bases from J, with 7 bases between.

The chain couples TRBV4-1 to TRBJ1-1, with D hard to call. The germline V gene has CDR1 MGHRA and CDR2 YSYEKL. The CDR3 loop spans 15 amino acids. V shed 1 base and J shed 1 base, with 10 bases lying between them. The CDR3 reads CASSQVSRPNTEAFF. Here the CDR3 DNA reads TGCGCCAGCAGCCAAGTCTCCAGGCCGAACACTGAAGCTTTCTTT.

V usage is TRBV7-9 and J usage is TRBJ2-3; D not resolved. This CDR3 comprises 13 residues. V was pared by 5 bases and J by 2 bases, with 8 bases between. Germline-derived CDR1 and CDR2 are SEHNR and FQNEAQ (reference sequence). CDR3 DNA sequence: TGTGCCAGCAGCCCCCTAATCACAGATACGCAGTATTTT. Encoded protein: CASSPLITDTQYF. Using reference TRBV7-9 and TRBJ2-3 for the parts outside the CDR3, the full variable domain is DTGVSQNPRHKITKRGQNVTFRCDPISEHNRLYWYRQTLGQGPEFLTYFQNEAQLEKSRLLSDRFSAERPKGSFSTLEIQRTEQGDSAMYLCASSPLITDTQYFGPGTRLTVL.

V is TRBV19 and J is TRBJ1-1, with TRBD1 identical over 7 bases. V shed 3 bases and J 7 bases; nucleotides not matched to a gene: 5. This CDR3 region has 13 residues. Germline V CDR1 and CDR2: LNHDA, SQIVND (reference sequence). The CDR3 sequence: CASSMATGHEAFF. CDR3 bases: TGTGCCAGTAGTATGGCGACAGGGCATGAAGCTTTCTTT.